The 8 T cell receptor beta chains below all came from one sample that was sequenced in a study of OX40 agonist ivuxolimab in advanced cancers. Libraries were prepared by immunoSEQ multiplex PCR; TCRdb keeps only in-frame clonotypes and omits some of them. The sample records some 100,000 clones, 80% to 90% being singletons. The sample was CD4+ or CD8+ T cells sorted from blood, taken in a trial of the OX40 agonist ivuxolimab. Every receptor here comes from an adult with an advanced solid tumor such as melanoma, head and neck, liver or kidney cancer.

The genes are TRBV28 and TRBJ2-1; 10 bases are a match to TRBD2. This CDR3 has 17 residues. The germline CDR1 and CDR2 sequences are MDHEN and SYDVKM. The trim removed 5 bases at V and 7 bases at J, leaving 14 bases unmatched. In DNA, the CDR3 is TGTGCCAGCAGTGAAAATCTAGCGGGAGCGGGCTTTAATGAGCAGTTCTTC. Translated, it gives CASSENLAGAGFNEQFF.

This CDR3 reads CATSRGQMSTDTQYF. The DNA of the CDR3 is TGTGCCACCAGCAGAGGTCAGATGAGCACAGATACGCAGTATTTT. The J gene is TRBJ2-3, the V gene TRBV15; D is uncertain. With 1 base removed from V and 0 bases from J, the gap between germline ends came to 8 bases. The CDR3 has 15 amino acids. Germline-derived CDR1 and CDR2 are LNHNV and YYDKDF (reference sequence).

This clone was found once. The V and J genes are TRBV5-1 and TRBJ2-5; D remains ambiguous. CDR3 length equals 13 residues. Germline values: CDR1 SGHRS, CDR2 YFSETQ. The V end was cut by 5 bases, the J end by 7 bases, with 15 bases between. The CDR3 loop reads CASRLDLWGTQYF. For the CDR3, the DNA is TGCGCCAGCAGGCTAGACCTTTGGGGGACCCAGTACTTC.

The rearrangement links TRBV30 to TRBJ2-2; 8 bases are a match to TRBD1. The germline gives CDR1 GTSNPN, CDR2 SVGIG (reference sequence). Trimming took 4 bases from V and 0 from J; bases not matched to a gene: 7. This CDR3 is built from 16 residues. For the CDR3, the DNA is TGTGCCTGGATTAAGGGACAGGCCTCGAACACCGGGGAGCTGTTTTTT. Residues: CAWIKGQASNTGELFF.

This chain connects TRBV19 to TRBJ1-1; D might be TRBD1 (5 bases). The germline gives CDR1 LNHDA, CDR2 SQIVND (reference sequence). Trimming stripped 0 bases from V and 4 bases from J, with 24 bases between. The CDR3 has 19 residues. CDR3 protein: CASSIERGAGLVLRTEAFF. The CDR3 DNA sequence: TGTGCCAGTAGTATAGAGAGAGGGGCAGGGCTCGTTTTGCGCACTGAAGCTTTCTTT.

The chain links TRBV11-2 to TRBJ2-1; TRBD2 matches at 13 bases. In germline, CDR1 is SGHAT, CDR2 FQNNGV. V lost 5 bases, J lost 12 bases, and 10 bases stayed unmatched. This CDR3 contains 15 residues. The CDR3 coding sequence is TGTGCCAGCAGCGTGGGACTAGCGGGACCCGAAGGGCAGTTCTTC. Residues: CASSVGLAGPEGQFF.

This rearrangement joins TRBV5-1 to TRBJ2-7, with a tentative D call TRBD1 (6 bases). The CDR3 contains 14 residues. Germline V CDR1 and CDR2: SGHRS, YFSETQ. Trimming removed 5 bases from V and 0 bases from J, with 12 bases in between. The CDR3 spells CASRPGHSSYEQYF. For the CDR3, the DNA is TGCGCCAGCAGACCGGGACACAGCTCCTACGAGCAGTACTTC.

The chain carries TRBV30 and TRBJ2-6; 9 bases are a match to TRBD1. The CDR3 is 17 amino acids. The junction had 11 bases not matched to a gene; V was cut back by 0 bases and J by 8 bases. CDR1 is GTSNPN and CDR2 is SVGIG in the germline V gene (reference sequence). As DNA, the CDR3 is TGTGCCTGGAGTGTACGGGTCGGGACAGGGATCCCCAACGTCCTGACTTTC. Its translation: CAWSVRVGTGIPNVLTF.